A single T cell receptor (beta chain) is shown here with its context. This record belongs to a study of blood T cell repertoires in COVID-19. At the level of the study: Samples taken during acute and convalescent COVID-19 were collected in the United States, Italy and Spain. The analysed material was cDNA or gDNA that came from T cells, B-cell-depleted T cells, or PBMCs.

The Seattle site enrolled patients during active infection and followed them longitudinally. Deletions cut 4 bases from V and 4 bases from J, with 12 bases between. The CDR3 consists of 13 residues. The germline V gene has CDR1 SQVTM and CDR2 ANQGSEA. In the original analysis: Amplification with reference gene primers provided the estimates of nucleated cell counts. Assay used: immunoSEQ multiplex PCR; TCRdb lists only in-frame clones, some missing. V and J calls plus clone size are reproduced from that table; the DNA served to infer D and trimming. The table lists a few hundred thousand clones, 75% to 90% of them singletons.

The receptor comes from a woman aged 50 to 65 with COVID-19, enrolled during active disease. Sequences were obtained from peripheral blood. The chain links TRBV29-1 to TRBJ2-3; the D gene is possibly TRBD1 (5 bases). CDR3 in amino acids: CSVGQGNADTQYF. In DNA, the CDR3 is TGCAGCGTTGGGCAGGGCAACGCAGATACGCAGTATTTT.